Sequencing of this TCR beta chain was carried out in a study of blood T cells in healthy people across ages (dated by TCRdb to the mid-2010s). Regarding the study in general: Template switching captured roughly one uniquely barcoded TCR beta cDNA molecule per two T cells in model experiments. Donors of different ages were randomly distributed across sequencing lanes to avoid experimental bias. The study analyzed two additional independent replicas of 1 million unique cDNA reads from the same blood draw for two donors, one aged 18 to 30 and one aged 80 or older. To track age-related changes in TCR beta repertoire diversity, the study relied on deep sequencing normalized with unique cDNA molecular identifiers. The donors were split into four age groups: young (average around 15 years), middle-aged (roughly 39), aged (about 56) and long-lived (approximately 80).

Donors were roughly 40 systemically healthy Caucasian individuals from Russia aged roughly 6 to 90 years. Each donor gave 8.5 to 10 milliliters of peripheral blood, collected into EDTA-treated Vacutainer tubes. Ficoll-Paque density-gradient centrifugation was used to isolate PBMCs, with at least 7 million per sample. Trizol reagent was used to extract total RNA from the PBMCs, yielding at least 5.5 micrograms per sample. The percentages of naive CD45RAhigh/CD27high T cells were determined by flow cytometry on a PBMC aliquot from every donor. The table lists this clonotype with a few counts. The target of this receptor is not known. No quality values exist for individual bases; no much larger clone is one base distant. What the study reported, not specific to this receptor: Because profiling used bulk unsorted PBMCs, naive and antigen-experienced compartments could not be compared conclusively. Donor CMV infection status was unknown, potentially confounding age-related changes in expanded clonotypes. Compared with the aged group, the long-lived group had more naive CD4+ T cells, fewer expanded clones and increased TCR diversity, a pattern suggesting age selection. The percentage of naive T cells measured by flow cytometry correlated strongly with observed TCR beta diversity. Estimates of total diversity based on one million sequenced T cells were regarded as lower bounds and as underestimates. Observed TCR beta diversity per million T cells fell roughly linearly with age, and a significant reduction was already apparent by age around 40.

For this chain, trimming is 1 base at the V end and 8 bases at the J end, and the number of junction bases without a gene match is 12. CDR3 length: 16 amino acids, cysteine to phenylalanine. Here the CDR3 DNA is all that survives: 48 bases in frame from base 1. CDR1 and CDR2 are drawn from the germline V gene (reference sequence): DFQATT, SNEGSKA. Library creation used 5' RACE. For sequencing, an Illumina HiSeq 2500 was employed. A second PCR of about 6 to 11 cycles was performed with a sample-barcoded 5' primer and a J-beta primer mix. A unique molecular identifier was introduced onto each TCR beta cDNA molecule by a template-switch 5' adaptor carrying 12 random nucleotides. Each sample yielded at least 2.5 million CDR3-containing paired-end reads. All of the RNA was converted into first-strand cDNA using the Mint cDNA synthesis kit, with a TRBC-specific oligonucleotide serving as the primer. Following uracil-DNA glycosylase treatment, a first 18-cycle PCR with universal primers M1SS and BC2_uni_R was performed on all cDNA. As for how the authors treated the data: Each sample was normalized by randomly selecting 1 million high-quality reads, each carrying a distinct molecular identifier. Reads sharing molecular identifiers were discarded rather than binned into consensus sequences. MiTCR, with a Q25 quality threshold and the strictest error-elimination algorithm, was used for CDR3 identification, clonotype clustering and error correction. A nonparametric unseen species model with Euler transformation was used to estimate a lower bound on total TCR beta diversity. The public reads were reprocessed in TCRdb via fastp at Q25 and MiXCR, keeping in-frame beta chains. For every CDR3 protein sequence, its rows merge into one entry that carries the most common genes and DNA. None of the V and J calls come from the authors' own analysis; TCRdb made them. Within this sample are 1.5 million to 2 million distinct CDR3 sequences, with approximately 30% of them counted one time only. About 7.7% of the sample comes from the top ten.

The origin of this receptor is a woman aged 25 to 39 in good health. This receptor chain uses TRBV20-1 and TRBJ2-1, and 9 junction bases match TRBD2. The specimen sequenced was blood. This receptor carries the CDR3 CSARVSAGGPLDEQFF. The DNA sequence is as follows: TGCAGTGCTAGAGTATCGGCGGGAGGGCCTCTGGATGAGCAGTTCTTC.